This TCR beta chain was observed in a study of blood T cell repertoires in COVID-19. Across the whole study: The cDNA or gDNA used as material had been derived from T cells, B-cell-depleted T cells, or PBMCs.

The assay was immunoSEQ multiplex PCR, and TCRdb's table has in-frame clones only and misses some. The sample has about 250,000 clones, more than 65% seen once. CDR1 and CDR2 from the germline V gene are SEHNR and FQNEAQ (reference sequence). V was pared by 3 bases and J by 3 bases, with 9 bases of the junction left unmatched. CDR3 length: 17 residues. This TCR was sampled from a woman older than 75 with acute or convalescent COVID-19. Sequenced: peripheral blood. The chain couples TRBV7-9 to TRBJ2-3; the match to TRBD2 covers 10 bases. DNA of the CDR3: TGTGCCAGCAGCTTGGGGACCCTAGCGGGGGCGACAGATACGCAGTATTTT. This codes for CASSLGTLAGATDTQYF.